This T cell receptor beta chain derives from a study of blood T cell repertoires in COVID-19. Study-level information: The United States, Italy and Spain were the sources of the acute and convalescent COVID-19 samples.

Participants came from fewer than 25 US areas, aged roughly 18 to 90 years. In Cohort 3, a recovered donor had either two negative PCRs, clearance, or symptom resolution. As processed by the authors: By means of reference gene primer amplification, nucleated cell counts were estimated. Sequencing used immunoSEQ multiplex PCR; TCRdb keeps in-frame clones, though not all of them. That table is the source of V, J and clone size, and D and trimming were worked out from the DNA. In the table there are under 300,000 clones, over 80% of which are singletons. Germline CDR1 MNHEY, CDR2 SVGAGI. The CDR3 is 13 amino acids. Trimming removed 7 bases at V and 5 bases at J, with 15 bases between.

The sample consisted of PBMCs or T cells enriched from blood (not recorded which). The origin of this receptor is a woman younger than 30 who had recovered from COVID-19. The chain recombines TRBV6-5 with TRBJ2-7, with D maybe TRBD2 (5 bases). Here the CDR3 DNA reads TGTGCCAGCACCAAAGGGAGAGCGGACGAGCAGTACTTC. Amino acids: CASTKGRADEQYF.